This entry lists 14 T cell receptor beta chains sequenced from one sample in a study of CDR3 diversity in severe acne. TCRdb re-called the PCR reads with MiXCR, one entry per CDR3 protein. The repertoire includes about 98,000 distinct CDR3 sequences, about half of them detected once, and roughly 12% sits in the top ten. The material sequenced was blood. The receptors shown here come from a male donor with acne.

CDR3: CASSQREALNYGYTF. In DNA form, the CDR3 reads TGTGCCAGCAGCCAACGGGAGGCCCTTAACTATGGCTACACCTTC. The chain joins TRBV25-1 to TRBJ1-2, with D uncertain. CDR1 and CDR2 (germline): MGHDK, SYGVNS. This CDR3 region has 15 residues. V was cut by 6 bases and J by 1 base, with 15 bases left in between.

This clonotype was found once. Mismatch with germline at one junction end may stem from a read error. The chain couples TRBV7-6 to TRBJ2-2, with TRBD1 as a possible D gene (6 bases). Germline V gene sequence: CDR1 SGHVS, CDR2 FNYEAQ. The length of the CDR3 is 16 residues. The CDR3 reads CASSSGTGWNTGELFF. The CDR3 DNA sequence: TGTGCGAGCAGCTCGGGTACAGGGTGGAACACCGGGGAGCTGTTTTTT.

This clonotype has ten or more counts. The rearrangement joins TRBV5-5 to TRBJ2-3; TRBD2 matches 11 bases. V lost 3 bases, J lost 4 bases, and 10 bases stayed unmatched. Per the germline V gene, CDR1 is SGHKS and CDR2 is YYEKEE (reference sequence). This CDR3 has 17 residues. CDR3 nucleotides: TGTGCCAGCAGCTGGGGTCTAGCGGGAGGCGATGCAGATACGCAGTATTTT. Translated: CASSWGLAGGDADTQYF.

This clonotype was observed a few times. This sequence joins TRBV9 and TRBJ2-5; 13 bases match TRBD2. Germline assignment: CDR1 SGDLS and CDR2 YYNGEE. This CDR3 spans 16 amino acids. V lost 3 bases and J lost 2; bases outside the gene matches: 4. The CDR3 loop is CASSGGLAGWQETQYF. The CDR3 region has the DNA TGTGCCAGCAGCGGGGGACTAGCGGGATGGCAAGAGACCCAGTACTTC.

For the CDR3, the DNA is TGCAGCGTTTGGACTAGCGGGACGTACGAGCAGTACTTC. It codes for CSVWTSGTYEQYF. The chain links TRBV29-1 to TRBJ2-7; 12 bases agree with TRBD2. CDR1 and CDR2 (germline): SQVTM, ANQGSEA. V was pared by 5 bases and J by 4 bases, with 3 bases of the junction left unmatched. This CDR3 has 13 amino acids.

This clonotype is medium-sized (0.01 to 0.1%) within its sample. The chain combines TRBV6-1 with TRBJ2-7; D gene unclear. Looked up from germline, CDR1 is MNHNS and CDR2 is SASEGT. V lost 6 bases to trimming and J lost 3 bases, with 6 bases between them. The CDR3 extends over 11 amino acids. The CDR3 DNA reads TGTGCCAGCAGCTCGTTCTACGAGCAGTACTTC. Encoded protein: CASSSFYEQYF.

By share, this clonotype counts as medium-sized. This chain connects TRBV7-2 to TRBJ2-7; 8 bases are shared with TRBD2. CDR3 length: 15 residues. With V trimmed by 4 bases and J by 6 bases, 11 bases remained unmatched. CDR1 and CDR2 from the germline V gene are SGHTA and FQGNSA. CDR3 coding DNA: TGTGCCAGCAGCTCAGGGACTAGTAAAGCACGCGAGCAGTACTTC. The encoded protein is CASSSGTSKAREQYF.

In this sample, this clonotype is medium-sized. J is TRBJ2-1 and V is TRBV7-6, with 9 bases identical to TRBD2. Germline lookup yields CDR1 SGHVS and CDR2 FNYEAQ. After removal of 5 bases from V and 7 bases from J, the junction contained 12 bases not matched to a gene. The CDR3 has 16 residues. CDR3 bases: TGTGCCAGCAGCAGAAACCCCGGGACTAGCAGAAATGAGCAGTTCTTC. The encoded protein is CASSRNPGTSRNEQFF.

The rearrangement uses TRBV9 and TRBJ2-7; TRBD1 is a possible D gene (6 bases). This CDR3 is 14 amino acids long. Per the germline V gene, CDR1 is SGDLS and CDR2 is YYNGEE. Trimming left V 5 bases short and J 2 bases short, with 14 bases between. The CDR3 reads CASSFGQSTYEQYF. The CDR3 DNA is TGTGCCAGCAGTTTCGGACAGTCGACCTACGAGCAGTACTTC.

The chain links TRBV15 to TRBJ2-5, with 7 positions matching TRBD2. The last part of the DNA fits TRBJ2-1 better; the J call may be wrong. Germline CDR1 and CDR2: LNHNV and YYDKDF (reference sequence). The CDR3 is 16 residues long. The CDR3 here is CATSTRSGTVWEEQFF. CDR3 in DNA: TGTGCCACCAGCACAAGGAGCGGGACTGTTTGGGAGGAGCAGTTCTTC.

As to this clonotype: At one end, the junction sequence differs from germline, possibly due to a read error. The chain combines TRBV27 with TRBJ1-6; D gene unclear. Looked up from germline, CDR1 is MNHEY and CDR2 is SMNVEV (reference sequence). The CDR3 runs 16 residues. The CDR3 protein is CASSFTTGMANSPLHF. In DNA, the CDR3 is TGCGCCAGCAGTTTTACTACCGGGATGGCCAATTCGCCCCTCCACTTT.

V is TRBV7-9 and J is TRBJ1-3, with D possibly TRBD1 on 5 matching bases. The germline V gene has CDR1 SEHNR and CDR2 FQNEAQ (reference sequence). V lost 5 bases to trimming and J lost 3 bases, with 26 bases between them. The CDR3 sequence is 19 residues long. The DNA for the CDR3 is TGTGCCAGCAGCGAACCGGGACTAGCGGGAGGGCCTCGTGGAAACACCATATATTTT. The encoded protein is CASSEPGLAGGPRGNTIYF.

The CDR3 spells CATSRHTSGGSYEQYF. CDR3 sequence (DNA): TGTGCCACCAGCAGGCACACTAGCGGTGGGTCCTACGAGCAGTACTTC. V is TRBV15 and J is TRBJ2-7; 8 positions agree with TRBD2. The ends lost 3 bases at V and 1 base at J; junction bases unmatched: 8. Per germline, CDR1 LNHNV and CDR2 YYDKDF (reference sequence). The CDR3 sequence is 16 residues long.

V gene TRBV7-2 combines with J gene TRBJ2-1; TRBD2 matches at 13 bases. This CDR3 contains 17 residues. Germline loops: CDR1 SGHTA, CDR2 FQGNSA. Trimming removed 3 bases from V and 5 bases from J; junction bases left unmatched: 7. Written as DNA, the CDR3 is TGTGCCAGCAGCTTGTGGACTAGCGGGAGAAGGGACAATGAGCAGTTCTTC. Amino acids: CASSLWTSGRRDNEQFF.